This T cell receptor beta chain was observed in a study of blood T cell repertoires in COVID-19. The CDR3 has 14 residues. CDR1 KGHSH and CDR2 LQKENI come from the germline V gene. Trimming pared 5 bases from V and 2 bases from J, leaving 10 bases between. Worth noting for this clone: Other DNA sequences in the same sample also yield this CDR3.

The table came from immunoSEQ multiplex PCR; TCRdb's copy has only in-frame clones and leaves some out. The data hold approximately 140,000 clones, with approximately 85% observed a single time. The chain recombines TRBV18 with TRBJ1-5; the D is unclear. The sequenced sample was peripheral blood. The sequence was collected from a woman aged 60-75 years with COVID-19, enrolled during active disease. Here the CDR3 reads CASSSGGGNQPQHF. The CDR3 coding sequence is TGTGCCAGCTCATCGGGAGGTGGCAATCAGCCCCAGCATTTT.